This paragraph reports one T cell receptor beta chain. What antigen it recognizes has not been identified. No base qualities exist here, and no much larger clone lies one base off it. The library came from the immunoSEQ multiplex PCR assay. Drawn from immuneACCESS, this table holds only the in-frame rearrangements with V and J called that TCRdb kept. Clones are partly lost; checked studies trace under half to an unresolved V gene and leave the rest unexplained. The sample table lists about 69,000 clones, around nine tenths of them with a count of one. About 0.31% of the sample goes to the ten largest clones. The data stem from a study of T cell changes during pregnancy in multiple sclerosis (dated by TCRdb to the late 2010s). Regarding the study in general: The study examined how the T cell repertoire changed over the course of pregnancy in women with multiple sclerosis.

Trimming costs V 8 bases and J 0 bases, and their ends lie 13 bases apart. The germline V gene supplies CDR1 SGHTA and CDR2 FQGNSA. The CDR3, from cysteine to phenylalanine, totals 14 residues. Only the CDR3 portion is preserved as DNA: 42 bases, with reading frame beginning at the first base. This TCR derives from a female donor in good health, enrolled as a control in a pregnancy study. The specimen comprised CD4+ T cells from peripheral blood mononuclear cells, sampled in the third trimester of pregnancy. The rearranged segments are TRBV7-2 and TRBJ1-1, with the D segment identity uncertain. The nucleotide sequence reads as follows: TGTGCCAGCGGATCTCAAACAGTGAACACTGAAGCTTTCTTT. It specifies CASGSQTVNTEAFF.